Listed below are T cell receptor beta chains from one sample, sequenced in a study of blood T cell repertoires in COVID-19. Using immunoSEQ multiplex PCR, the repertoire was profiled, and TCRdb retains in-frame clones only, with some absent. Counted here are about 400,000 clones, around nine tenths occurring once; the ten biggest clones make up 3%. The sample comprised peripheral blood. The receptor set was obtained from a human donor in a cohort sampled during active COVID-19. The CDR3 runs from the conserved cysteine through the conserved F or W. The D gene is left open where the match is weak. The size of a clone is reported for some rows only, either as once, few or many, or as a class for expanded clones.

TRBD2 TRBJ2-7 TRBV19 NA CASKGRASYEQYF TGTGCCAGTAAGGGGAGGGCCTCCTACGAGCAGTACTTC
NA TRBJ2-2 TRBV11-3 NA CASSLGGLTNTGELFF TGTGCCAGCAGCTTAGGGGGCTTAACGAACACCGGGGAGCTGTTTTTT
TRBD1 TRBJ2-7 TRBV9 NA CASSPTRGQGDEQYF TGTGCCAGCAGCCCTACTCGGGGACAGGGGGACGAGCAGTACTTC
TRBD1 TRBJ1-1 TRBV5-8 few CASSSGLGTGALDTEAFF TGTGCCAGCAGCTCGGGGTTGGGGACAGGGGCTCTCGACACTGAAGCTTTCTTT
TRBD2 TRBJ2-1 TRBV5-6 NA CASSLETTSGSFNEQFF TGTGCCAGCAGCTTGGAAACGACTAGCGGGAGTTTCAATGAGCAGTTCTTC
NA TRBJ1-4 TRBV5-1 NA CASSLGEGVSEKLFF TGCGCCAGCAGCTTGGGGGAGGGCGTGAGTGAAAAACTGTTTTTT
NA TRBJ2-1 TRBV27 NA CASSLGPIGYNEQFF TGTGCCAGCAGCTTGGGGCCGATTGGCTACAATGAGCAGTTCTTC
TRBD1 TRBJ2-2 TRBV5-4 NA CASSLGTGGSGELFF TGTGCCAGCAGCCTCGGGACAGGGGGCTCCGGGGAGCTGTTTTTT
NA TRBJ1-1 TRBV19 NA CASSIDRNTEAFF TGTGCCAGTAGTATTGACAGGAACACTGAAGCTTTCTTT
TRBD1 TRBJ2-7 TRBV9 NA CASSVGTGGFRDEQYF TGTGCCAGCAGCGTAGGGACAGGGGGTTTTCGGGACGAGCAGTACTTC
NA TRBJ1-4 TRBV4-2 NA CASSQDLQGEKLFF TGTGCCAGCAGCCAAGATCTTCAGGGGGAAAAACTGTTTTTT
TRBD1 TRBJ2-7 TRBV6-5 NA CASKRGDRGDYEQYF TGTGCCAGCAAAAGAGGGGACAGGGGAGATTACGAGCAGTACTTC
NA TRBJ2-7 TRBV27 NA CASSLLLRSSYEQYF TGTGCCAGCAGTTTATTGTTGCGGAGCTCCTACGAGCAGTACTTC
NA TRBJ2-1 TRBV6-5 NA CASSYSGQGYNEQFF TGTGCCAGCAGTTACTCGGGCCAGGGCTACAATGAGCAGTTCTTC
TRBD1 TRBJ1-1 TRBV19 NA CASSRQGAMNTEAFF TGTGCCAGTAGTCGACAGGGGGCGATGAACACTGAAGCTTTCTTT
NA TRBJ2-1 TRBV29-1 NA CSVTIGGSYNEQFF TGCAGCGTCACCATAGGGGGATCCTACAATGAGCAGTTCTTC
TRBD1 TRBJ2-1 TRBV6-6 NA CASSYSGQGGEQFF TGTGCCAGCAGTTACTCGGGACAGGGAGGTGAGCAGTTCTTC
TRBD2 TRBJ2-1 TRBV10-3 NA CAISQRTSGGSEQFF TGTGCCATCAGTCAACGGACTAGCGGGGGGTCTGAGCAGTTCTTC
NA TRBJ1-5 TRBV6-5 NA CASTEQNSNQPQHF TGTGCCAGCACCGAACAGAATAGCAATCAGCCCCAGCATTTT
NA TRBJ1-4 TRBV6-5 NA CASTWEVSPNEKLFF TGTGCCAGCACTTGGGAGGTGAGCCCTAATGAAAAACTGTTTTTT
NA TRBJ2-3 TRBV19 NA CASSAARGAGTQYF TGTGCCAGTAGTGCCGCGAGGGGCGCGGGAACGCAGTATTTT
NA TRBJ1-2 TRBV2 NA CASRDSPYGYTF TGTGCCAGCAGGGACAGTCCCTATGGCTACACCTTC
NA TRBJ1-1 TRBV28 NA CASSLYGGRKRNEAFF TGTGCCAGCAGTTTATACGGGGGGCGCAAAAGAAATGAAGCTTTCTTT
NA TRBJ2-2 TRBV7-8 NA CASSLAGQGGELFF TGTGCCAGCAGCTTAGCGGGACAAGGCGGGGAGCTGTTTTTT
TRBD1 TRBJ1-4 TRBV4-1 once CASSRLGDRGEKLFF TGCGCCAGCAGCCGCCTGGGCGACAGGGGTGAAAAACTGTTTTTT
NA TRBJ2-3 TRBV3-1/TRBV3-2 NA CASSQNWLAGTDTQYF TGTGCCAGCAGCCAAAATTGGCTAGCTGGCACAGATACGCAGTATTTT
NA TRBJ2-3 TRBV20-1 NA CSAGGRVETQYF TGCAGTGCTGGTGGGCGCGTGGAGACGCAGTATTTT
TRBD1 TRBJ1-3 TRBV6-5 NA CASSAGGTGLNTIYF TGTGCCAGCAGCGCGGGGGGGACAGGCTTAAACACCATATATTTT
TRBD1 TRBJ2-3 TRBV4-1 NA CASSQAGTGVTDTQYF TGCGCCAGCAGCCAAGCCGGGACAGGGGTAACAGATACGCAGTATTTT
TRBD1 TRBJ2-7 TRBV11-2 NA CASSGTGLEQYF TGTGCCAGCAGCGGGACAGGGCTCGAGCAGTACTTC
NA TRBJ2-7 TRBV4-2 NA CASSHPSASYEQYF TGTGCCAGCAGCCATCCTAGCGCCTCCTACGAGCAGTACTTC